The rows below give T cell receptor beta chains drawn from one sample of a study of cytotoxic CD8 clonotypes in ibrutinib-treated CLL. TCRdb's copy holds only in-frame clones and misses some; the assay was immunoSEQ multiplex PCR. The sample has about 50,000 clones, 57% seen once; the top ten hold about 27%. The specimen was PBMCs, collected after 24 months of ibrutinib treatment. These receptors all come from a human donor with chronic lymphocytic leukemia. CDR3s include the opening cysteine and the closing phenylalanine or tryptophan. A D gene is named only where the DNA matches it firmly. Only part of the rows carry a size: once, few, many, or a class if the clone is expanded.

J gene | clone size | V gene | D gene | CDR3 DNA | CDR3 protein
TRBJ1-5 | - | TRBV6-6 | TRBD1 | TGTGCCAGCAGTCCCGGGACAGGGATCAATCAGCCCCAGCATTTT | CASSPGTGINQPQHF
TRBJ1-1 | once | TRBV5-1 | TRBD1 | TGCGCCAGCAGCTTGGGGCGACAGGGGAACACTGAAGCTTTCTTT | CASSLGRQGNTEAFF
TRBJ2-5 | - | TRBV6-1 | TRBD2 | TGTGCCAGCAGTCTAGCGGAAGAGACCCAGTACTTC | CASSLAEETQYF
TRBJ1-1 | - | TRBV9 | TRBD1 | TGTGCCAGCAGCCCCGGGACAGCGTCTGATGAAGCTTTCTTT | CASSPGTASDEAFF
TRBJ1-2 | many | TRBV7-8 | - | TGTGCCAGCAGCTTAGTGGGGGACGGCTACACCTTC | CASSLVGDGYTF
TRBJ2-2 | medium-sized | TRBV4-2 | - | TGTGCCAGCAGCCATGGTCCGAGCACCGGGGAGCTGTTTTTT | CASSHGPSTGELFF
TRBJ2-3 | - | TRBV5-1 | - | TGCGCCAGCAGGAGAGGGGGAAGCACAGATACGCAGTATTTT | CASRRGGSTDTQYF
TRBJ1-2 | - | TRBV6-5 | - | TGTGCCAGTTCCCCCAGTTCGAGTATCTATGGCTACACCTTC | CASSPSSSIYGYTF
TRBJ2-7 | - | TRBV7-8 | TRBD2 | TGTGCCAGCAGCCCTGGCCGACTAGCGTTTCCCTACGAGCAGTACTTC | CASSPGRLAFPYEQYF
TRBJ1-2 | - | TRBV6-6 | TRBD1 | TGTGCCAGCAGACAGGACAGGATCTATGGCTACACCTTC | CASRQDRIYGYTF
TRBJ2-2 | few | TRBV2 | TRBD1 | TGTGCCAGCAGACCAAGGACAGGGGGAGCGAACACCGGGGAGCTGTTTTTT | CASRPRTGGANTGELFF
TRBJ1-2 | - | TRBV6-1 | - | TGTGCCAGCAGTGAAGGGGGACCCCTGGACTATGGCTACACCTTC | CASSEGGPLDYGYTF
TRBJ2-1 | - | TRBV5-4 | TRBD2 | TGTGCCAGCAAATCGGGCGGGGGGGCCGATCGCAATGAGCAGTTCTTC | CASKSGGGADRNEQFF
TRBJ2-7 | many | TRBV5-1 | - | TGCGCCAGCAGCCTGACGGACAGCTCCTACGAGCAGTACTTC | CASSLTDSSYEQYF
TRBJ1-6 | - | TRBV11-2 | - | TGTGCCAGCAGCCCGGGCCCAAATAATTCACCCCTCCACTTT | CASSPGPNNSPLHF
TRBJ1-6 | - | TRBV6-6 | - | TGTGCCAGCAACCGTACTCCTTTGGGCTCACCCCTCCACTTT | CASNRTPLGSPLHF
TRBJ2-5 | - | TRBV11-1 | - | TGTGCCAGCAGCCCCCTCCGGAGCCAAGAGACCCAGTACTTC | CASSPLRSQETQYF
TRBJ1-2 | - | TRBV7-8 | - | TGTGCCAGCAGCCCCAATGCCGGGGGGGGTGGCTACACCTTC | CASSPNAGGGGYTF
TRBJ2-3 | - | TRBV5-4 | - | TGTGCCAGCAGCTTGGACCTGACAGATACGCAGTATTTT | CASSLDLTDTQYF
TRBJ1-1 | - | TRBV27 | - | TGTGCCGAGGGGTCCCGAAGTAACAAAGCTTTCTTT | CAEGSRSNKAFF
TRBJ2-7 | - | TRBV13 | - | TGTGCCAGCAGCTTGCGGACAGCCACCTACGAGCAGTACTTC | CASSLRTATYEQYF
TRBJ2-5 | - | TRBV27 | TRBD2 | TGTGCCAGCAGTTTGGCTAGCGGGGGATTCCAAGAGACCCAGTACTTC | CASSLASGGFQETQYF
TRBJ2-2 | - | TRBV10-2 | - | TGCGCCAGCATAAGGTTGGAAGGGGCCGGGGAGCTGTTTTTT | CASIRLEGAGELFF
TRBJ2-7 | few | TRBV6-6 | - | TGTGCCAGCAGTCCCCGGACGGGCGGAGAGCAGTACTTC | CASSPRTGGEQYF
TRBJ1-1 | - | TRBV5-1 | - | TGCGCCAGCAGCTTGCAGGCGGTGAACACTGAAGCTTTCTTT | CASSLQAVNTEAFF
TRBJ2-2 | - | TRBV6-1 | - | TGTGCCAGCAGTGAAGACGGGACAAGCTACACCGGGGAGCTGTTTTTT | CASSEDGTSYTGELFF
TRBJ2-5 | - | TRBV5-1 | - | TGCGCCAGCAGCCGCGGACAGGGAGGGAGAGAGACCCAGTACTTC | CASSRGQGGRETQYF
TRBJ2-7 | - | TRBV2 | TRBD1 | TGTGCCAGCATCGGGACAGGGTCCTACGAGCAGTACTTC | CASIGTGSYEQYF
TRBJ2-7 | - | TRBV6-5 | - | TGTGCCAGCACCCCGCTCGGGGGCCCCTACGAGCAGTACTTC | CASTPLGGPYEQYF
TRBJ1-5 | - | TRBV4-1 | - | TGCGCCAGCAGCCAAGACGGTGGAGCGCCCAACAATCAGCCCCAGCATTTT | CASSQDGGAPNNQPQHF
TRBJ2-1 | few | TRBV10-3 | - | TGTGCCACCATGTCCGGGAACTCCTACAATGAGCAGTTCTTC | CATMSGNSYNEQFF
TRBJ2-7 | - | TRBV7-4 | - | TGTGCCAGCAGCCCCCGATGGGAGCAGTACTTC | CASSPRWEQYF
TRBJ1-1 | - | TRBV2 | TRBD1 | TGTGCCAGCAGGGGGACAGGGGCAGGGACTGAAGCTTTCTTT | CASRGTGAGTEAFF
TRBJ1-1 | once | TRBV7-9 | TRBD1 | TGTGCCAGCAGCCCCGGGACAGGGGGCTGGGGGAAGTCTGCTGAAGCTTTCTTT | CASSPGTGGWGKSAEAFF
TRBJ1-4 | - | TRBV25-1 | TRBD1 | TGTGCCAGCAGTGAGGAACAGGGGTATAATGAAAAACTGTTTTTT | CASSEEQGYNEKLFF
TRBJ1-2 | - | TRBV6-5 | - | TGTGCCAGCAGTTTGGCCCCCGGTGTGGACTATGGCTACACCTTC | CASSLAPGVDYGYTF
TRBJ1-2 | - | TRBV5-8 | - | TGTGCCAGCAGCTTGGAAGGCTATGGCTACACCTTC | CASSLEGYGYTF
TRBJ1-1 | - | TRBV11-2 | - | TGTGCCAGCAGCTTAGTCGGGGCAGGGACGGGTGAAGCTTTCTTT | CASSLVGAGTGEAFF
TRBJ1-2 | - | TRBV9 | TRBD1 | TGTGCCAGCAGCCCTTTACAGGGGGCCCTGGGCTACACCTTC | CASSPLQGALGYTF
TRBJ2-1 | - | TRBV7-2 | TRBD2 | TGTGCCAGCAGCTACAATAGCGGGGATAGAGAGCAGTTCTTC | CASSYNSGDREQFF
TRBJ2-3 | - | TRBV6-4 | TRBD2 | TGTGCCAGCAGTGAAACTCCGATCTCGCGGGGGGGGGATACGCAGTATTTT | CASSETPISRGGDTQYF
TRBJ2-5 | - | TRBV5-1 | - | TGCGCCAGCAGACCGGACGGACTAACTCAAGAGACCCAGTACTTC | CASRPDGLTQETQYF
TRBJ1-2 | - | TRBV28 | TRBD1 | TGTGCCAGCAGTTCGACAGGGGAAAGGCATGGCTACACCTTC | CASSSTGERHGYTF
TRBJ2-1 | few | TRBV5-4 | TRBD2 | TGTGCCAGCAGCTCTGGGACTAGCAGTTCTAATGAGCAGTTCTTC | CASSSGTSSSNEQFF
TRBJ2-7 | few | TRBV6-5 | - | TGTGCCAGCAGTTACGGTGGGACTGGCGAGCAGTACTTC | CASSYGGTGEQYF
TRBJ2-7 | - | TRBV5-4 | TRBD1 | TGTGCCACCCTCCGGGACAGGGGTGGCGAGCAGTACTTC | CATLRDRGGEQYF
TRBJ1-2 | - | TRBV5-4 | TRBD1 | TGTGCCAGCAGCTTGACCCTCGGGACAGCAAGCCTCTATGGCTACACCTTC | CASSLTLGTASLYGYTF
TRBJ2-7 | few | TRBV6-1 | TRBD2 | TGTGCCAGTGCGGGGGACGGATACGAGCAGTACTTC | CASAGDGYEQYF
TRBJ2-3 | - | TRBV10-1 | - | TGCGCCAGCAGTGAGTCGGGCGGGGGCACGCAGTATTTT | CASSESGGGTQYF
TRBJ1-6 | few | TRBV6-5 | - | TGTGCCAGCAGCCAACGGTCCGTCCATAATTCACCCCTCCACTTT | CASSQRSVHNSPLHF
TRBJ1-2 | - | TRBV20-1 | - | TGCAGTGCTAGAGATAACAGAGGCTACACCTTC | CSARDNRGYTF
TRBJ1-1 | - | TRBV4-1 | - | TGCGCCAGCAGCCAAGAGAGACAGAACACTGAAGCTTTCTTT | CASSQERQNTEAFF
TRBJ1-3 | - | TRBV13 | TRBD1 | TGTGCCAGCAGCTTTACCGGGACAGGGAAAGTGACCATATATTTT | CASSFTGTGKVTIYF
TRBJ1-6 | few | TRBV4-2 | - | TGTGCCAGCAGCCACGGTGATTCACCCCTCCACTTT | CASSHGDSPLHF
TRBJ2-5 | few | TRBV5-1 | TRBD1 | TGCGCCAGCAGCCCTGGGACAGATTACCAAGAGACCCAGTACTTC | CASSPGTDYQETQYF